These T cell receptor beta chains were read from a single sample in a study of OX40 agonist ivuxolimab in advanced cancers. Assay: immunoSEQ multiplex PCR; the TCRdb copy retains only in-frame clones and omits some. The table shows 70,000 to 95,000 clones, with less than 90% occurring only once. The specimen was CD4+ or CD8+ T cells sorted from blood, collected in a trial of the OX40 agonist ivuxolimab. Receptor source: an adult with an advanced solid tumor such as melanoma, head and neck, liver or kidney cancer. Each CDR3 is given with its conserved first and last residue. The D gene is left open where the match is weak. Size is omitted from some rows. Given values are once, few, many or a class for expanded clones.

clone_size	v_call	j_call	cdr3_length	d_call	cdr3_aa	cdr3_nt
few	TRBV6-5	TRBJ1-2	13	.	CASSPPSRGGYTF	TGTGCCAGCAGCCCCCCATCCCGGGGCGGCTACACCTTC
.	TRBV21-1	TRBJ1-3	16	.	CASSIHRGTSGNTIYF	TGTGCCAGCAGCATCCACAGGGGGACTTCTGGAAACACCATATATTTT
.	TRBV5-6	TRBJ2-7	15	.	CASTPSRISSYEQYF	TGTGCCAGCACCCCTTCCCGGATATCCTCCTACGAGCAGTACTTC
.	TRBV5-1	TRBJ2-3	14	TRBD2	CASSLVLADDTQYF	TGCGCCAGCAGCTTGGTACTAGCGGACGATACGCAGTATTTT
.	TRBV5-6	TRBJ2-5	15	.	CASSREPGRQETQYF	TGTGCCAGCAGCAGGGAACCGGGACGGCAAGAGACCCAGTACTTC
.	TRBV5-1	TRBJ2-1	15	TRBD2	CASSLVLAVYNEQFF	TGCGCCAGCAGCTTGGTTCTAGCGGTCTACAATGAGCAGTTCTTC
.	TRBV6-6	TRBJ1-1	14	TRBD1	CASSITTGETEAFF	TGTGCCAGCAGTATCACTACAGGGGAAACTGAAGCTTTCTTT
.	TRBV25-1	TRBJ2-4	11	.	CASSVGDIQYF	TGTGCCAGCAGTGTTGGCGACATTCAGTACTTC
.	TRBV6-7	TRBJ2-7	15	.	CASSYGSDPHYEQYF	TGTGCCAGCAGTTACGGGTCGGATCCACACTACGAGCAGTACTTC
.	TRBV4-3	TRBJ1-2	11	.	CASRGPYGYTF	TGCGCCAGCAGAGGTCCTTATGGCTACACCTTC
once	TRBV7-9	TRBJ1-4	16	.	CASSLVSVGEAEKLFF	TGTGCCAGCAGCTTAGTTTCAGTCGGGGAAGCAGAAAAACTGTTTTTT
.	TRBV5-3	TRBJ1-2	13	.	CASSLRGGGGYTF	TGTGCCAGCAGCCTAAGGGGAGGCGGTGGCTACACCTTC
.	TRBV19	TRBJ2-1	16	.	CASSIIGGSIYNEQFF	TGTGCCAGTAGTATAATCGGGGGCTCAATTTACAATGAGCAGTTCTTC
.	TRBV5-1	TRBJ2-7	12	.	CASRLVGDEQYF	TGCGCCAGCCGCCTCGTCGGGGACGAGCAGTACTTC
.	TRBV5-6	TRBJ2-5	12	.	CASSFHGETQYF	TGTGCCAGCAGCTTTCATGGGGAGACCCAGTACTTC
.	TRBV7-6	TRBJ1-4	15	TRBD1	CASSLATGGFEKLFF	TGTGCCAGCAGCTTAGCGACAGGGGGCTTTGAAAAACTGTTTTTT
.	TRBV2	TRBJ1-5	16	.	CASSELGGGSNQPQHF	TGTGCCAGCAGTGAATTAGGAGGTGGTAGCAATCAGCCCCAGCATTTT
.	TRBV6-6	TRBJ2-3	15	.	CASSYGIDVTDTQYF	TGTGCCAGCAGTTACGGGATAGATGTTACAGATACGCAGTATTTT
.	TRBV2	TRBJ1-1	13	.	CASSVTGETEAFF	TGTGCCAGCAGTGTTACGGGGGAAACTGAAGCTTTCTTT
.	TRBV27	TRBJ1-5	16	.	CASSRRGGGSNQPQHF	TGTGCCAGCAGTCGTCGGGGGGGTGGGAGCAATCAGCCCCAGCATTTT
.	TRBV25-1	TRBJ2-5	15	TRBD2	CASSEGTSGQETQYF	TGTGCCAGCAGTGAGGGGACTAGCGGCCAAGAGACCCAGTACTTC
.	TRBV6-5	TRBJ2-7	15	TRBD1	CASSSRQGLSYEQYF	TGTGCCAGCAGCTCCCGACAGGGTCTCTCCTACGAGCAGTACTTC
once	TRBV27	TRBJ1-2	15	.	CASSSTGRMGYGYTF	TGTGCCAGCAGTTCGACAGGCCGAATGGGCTATGGCTACACCTTC
.	TRBV6-6	TRBJ2-3	16	TRBD2	CASSYYSGRSPDTQYF	TGTGCCAGCAGCTATTATAGCGGGAGGTCCCCAGATACGCAGTATTTT
once	TRBV11-2	TRBJ2-7	15	.	CASSLEAGISYEQYF	TGTGCCAGCAGCTTAGAGGCCGGGATCTCCTACGAGCAGTACTTC
.	TRBV29-1	TRBJ2-3	18	.	CSVEDSWVAPQSTDTQYF	TGCAGCGTTGAAGATAGTTGGGTGGCGCCCCAAAGCACAGATACGCAGTATTTT
.	TRBV9	TRBJ2-1	15	.	CASSASGSFYNEQFF	TGTGCCAGCAGCGCCTCAGGGAGCTTCTACAATGAGCAGTTCTTC
few	TRBV19	TRBJ1-3	12	.	CASSLTGNTIYF	TGTGCCAGTAGTTTAACAGGGAACACCATATATTTT
.	TRBV6-6	TRBJ1-3	15	TRBD1	CASSYTGDSGNTIYF	TGTGCCAGCAGTTATACAGGGGATTCTGGAAACACCATATATTTT
.	TRBV4-1	TRBJ2-3	15	TRBD1	CASTRQQGSTDTQYF	TGCGCCAGCACCCGACAACAGGGGAGCACAGATACGCAGTATTTT
.	TRBV9	TRBJ2-3	14	.	CASSVKGSTDTQYF	TGTGCCAGCAGCGTAAAGGGGTCAACAGATACGCAGTATTTT
once	TRBV29-1	TRBJ2-1	11	.	CSATGPTEQFF	TGCAGCGCCACAGGGCCCACTGAGCAGTTCTTC
once	TRBV7-9	TRBJ1-2	15	TRBD1	CASSIPGQNAYGYTF	TGTGCCAGCAGCATTCCGGGACAGAACGCCTATGGCTACACCTTC
once	TRBV2	TRBJ1-5	15	.	CASRPREGSNQPQHF	TGTGCCAGCAGACCCCGAGAGGGTAGCAATCAGCCCCAGCATTTT
.	TRBV7-2	TRBJ2-7	14	TRBD1	CASSSTGGSYEQYF	TGTGCCAGCAGCTCTACAGGGGGCTCCTACGAGCAGTACTTC
.	TRBV6-4	TRBJ1-1	15	TRBD1	CASSAYRGRRTEAFF	TGTGCCAGCAGTGCCTACAGGGGGCGAAGGACTGAAGCTTTCTTT
.	TRBV7-9	TRBJ2-3	12	.	CASSRGTDTQYF	TGTGCCAGCAGCCGCGGAACAGATACGCAGTATTTT
.	TRBV20-1	TRBJ1-2	11	.	CSVQPPYGYTF	TGCAGTGTTCAACCGCCCTATGGCTACACCTTC
.	TRBV7-8	TRBJ1-2	16	.	CASSLGPAGRRYGYTF	TGTGCCAGCAGCTTAGGCCCCGCGGGGCGGCGGTATGGCTACACCTTC
.	TRBV1	TRBJ1-1	17	.	CTSSQDDMWGFGTEAFF	.
.	TRBV6-4	TRBJ1-1	14	TRBD1	CASRPTGERTEAFF	TGTGCCAGCAGGCCGACAGGGGAGAGGACTGAAGCTTTCTTT
.	TRBV5-4	TRBJ2-1	14	.	CASSPGERYNEQFF	TGTGCCAGCAGCCCCGGGGAACGGTACAATGAGCAGTTCTTC
.	TRBV13	TRBJ2-3	16	TRBD2	CASSFRAGGDTDTQYF	TGTGCCAGCAGCTTTAGGGCGGGAGGGGACACAGATACGCAGTATTTT
.	TRBV29-1	TRBJ2-3	12	.	CSAMGAKSTQYF	TGCAGCGCTATGGGGGCGAAGTCGACGCAGTATTTT
few	TRBV11-2	TRBJ2-3	17	TRBD1	CASTPGQGMGGTDTQYF	TGTGCCAGCACTCCGGGACAGGGAATGGGGGGCACAGATACGCAGTATTTT
many	TRBV2	TRBJ1-4	13	.	CATGRDHNEKLFF	TGTGCCACCGGACGGGACCATAATGAAAAACTGTTTTTT
.	TRBV10-1	TRBJ2-1	14	.	CASSESKGVGEQFF	TGCGCCAGCAGTGAGTCGAAAGGGGTCGGTGAGCAGTTCTTC
once	TRBV29-1	TRBJ1-2	11	.	CSVERLYGYTF	TGCAGCGTTGAAAGGCTGTATGGCTACACCTTC
.	TRBV5-6	TRBJ1-2	15	TRBD1	CASRIDRALNYGYTF	TGTGCCAGCAGAATTGACAGGGCCCTTAACTATGGCTACACCTTC
.	TRBV25-1	TRBJ1-1	11	.	CASSRGNEAFF	TGTGCCAGCAGTAGAGGAAATGAAGCTTTCTTT
.	TRBV28	TRBJ1-1	13	.	CASSGVEGTEAFF	TGTGCCAGCAGTGGCGTGGAGGGCACTGAAGCTTTCTTT
.	TRBV6-5	TRBJ2-2	15	.	CASKLGSGNTGELFF	TGTGCCAGCAAATTAGGTAGCGGGAACACCGGGGAGCTGTTTTTT
.	TRBV6-1	TRBJ2-3	16	.	CASSEMDSESTDTQYF	TGTGCCAGCAGTGAAATGGACTCAGAAAGCACAGATACGCAGTATTTT
.	TRBV13	TRBJ2-1	15	.	CASSSASRPSYEQFF	TGTGCCAGCAGCTCGGCTAGTCGGCCTAGCTATGAGCAGTTCTTC